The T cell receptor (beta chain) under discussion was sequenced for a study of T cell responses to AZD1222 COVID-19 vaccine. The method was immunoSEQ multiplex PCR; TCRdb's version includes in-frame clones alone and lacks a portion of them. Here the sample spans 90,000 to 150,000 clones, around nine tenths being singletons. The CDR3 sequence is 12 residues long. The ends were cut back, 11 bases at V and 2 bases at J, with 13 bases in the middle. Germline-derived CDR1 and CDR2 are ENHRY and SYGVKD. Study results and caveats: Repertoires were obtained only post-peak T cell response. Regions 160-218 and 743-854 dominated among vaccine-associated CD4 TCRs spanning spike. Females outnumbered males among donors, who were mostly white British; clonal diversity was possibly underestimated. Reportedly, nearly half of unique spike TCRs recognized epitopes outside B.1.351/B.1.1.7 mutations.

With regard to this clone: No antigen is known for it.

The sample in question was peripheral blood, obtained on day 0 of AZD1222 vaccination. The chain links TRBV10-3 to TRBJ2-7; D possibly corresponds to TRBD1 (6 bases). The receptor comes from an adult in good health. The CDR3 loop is CAAGEKPYEQYF. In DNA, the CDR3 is TGTGCCGCAGGGGAGAAGCCCTACGAGCAGTACTTC.